This TCR beta chain was captured in a study of fetal regulatory T cell absence and autoimmunity. Study as a whole: Without clinical diabetes, IPEX patients showed exocrine pancreas autoimmunity.

Concerning this clone itself: As yet, its antigen is unknown.

Profiled with immunoSEQ multiplex PCR; TCRdb holds only in-frame clones, not every one. The sample yields about 43,000 clones, about four fifths seen once. With V trimmed by 5 bases and J by 1 base, 6 bases remained unmatched. Germline V gene data show CDR1 as PRHDT and CDR2 as FYEKMQ (reference sequence). This CDR3 contains 16 residues. Study conclusions and caveats: Oligoclonal TCR enrichment in pancreas over cord blood reached over 90-fold for some clones.

Sequences were obtained from cord blood. The rearrangement joins TRBV13 to TRBJ2-1, with 9 bases that match TRBD1. The receptor comes from a newborn boy with IPEX syndrome. CDR3 loop: CASSGGQGESYNEQFF. The CDR3 region has the DNA TGTGCCAGCAGCGGGGGACAGGGAGAATCCTACAATGAGCAGTTCTTC.